This T cell receptor beta chain stems from a study of blood T cell repertoires in COVID-19. The V segment lost 5 bases and the J segment 3 bases; nucleotides outside the gene matches: 11. The CDR3 loop spans 16 amino acids. Germline V gives CDR1 PRHDT, CDR2 FYEKMQ (reference sequence). As processed by the authors: Researchers report that nucleated cell counts were estimated from reference gene primer amplification. Produced via immunoSEQ multiplex PCR; TCRdb's table is partial and in-frame only. The DNA gave D and trimming, while V, J and clone size come from that table. Of some 150,000 clones listed, 70% to 90% are singletons.

The TCR originated in a woman in her forties with active or convalescent COVID-19. What was sequenced was peripheral blood. The chain couples TRBV13 to TRBJ2-7, with 9 bases fitting TRBD2. CDR3 region: CASSPIASGISYEQYF. DNA of the CDR3: TGTGCCAGCAGCCCAATAGCTAGCGGGATAAGCTACGAGCAGTACTTC.